This record concerns one TCR beta chain sequence. What antigen it recognizes has not been identified. Base qualities were left out, and no much larger clone turns up one base away. Donors were healthy HIV-negative adults with no recently reported acute infections or vaccinations. Every donor was a Caucasian adult residing in Nashville, Tennessee, USA. CD4+ T cells were enriched by magnetic negative selection, after which naive cells were positively selected on CD45RA and the negative fraction was taken as the memory subset. Blood was collected by leukapheresis, and PBMCs were isolated by Ficoll-Histopaque density gradient centrifugation and then cryopreserved in liquid nitrogen vapor phase. Analytical flow cytometry was used to check the purity and quantity of every magnetically sorted T cell population. Genomic DNA was isolated from each sorted fraction and quantified by UV absorbance on a Nanodrop 2000c.

Using the deep immunoSEQ assay, multiplex PCR amplified TCR CDR3 regions from genomic DNA. Extracted genomic DNA from each cell subset was distributed evenly across all wells of several immunoSEQ 96-well plates, and each plate was treated as a replicate. For sorted subsets, roughly 190 ng of genomic DNA, equivalent to some 33,000 T cell genomes, went into each replicate PCR. The purified libraries were quantified using a Qubit 3.0 fluorometer, sized with a Bioanalyzer 2100, and then quantified again using the KAPA Library Quantification kit. Every immunoSEQ 96-well plate was sequenced on a dedicated single-read 150-cycle Illumina NextSeq 550 flow cell. As for the original processing: Because the immunoSEQ output included only junctional sequences and no quality scores, the filtering could not be the same as the filtering used for full-length reads. To assign V/J genes and CDR3, sequences were annotated using PyIR, a Python wrapper for IgBLAST v1.9, with IMGT germline references. Reads were removed for weak V/J assignments (E-value above 1e-6), missing CDR3, stop codons, out-of-frame junctions, or ambiguous translated residues. V3J clonotypes were defined as sequences sharing the same inferred V gene, J gene, and CDR3 amino acid sequence. To compute the percentage overlap between repertoires, the number of shared unique clonotypes was divided by the size of the smaller repertoire. Richness of each repertoire was evaluated using RTK rarefaction, the Chao1 estimator, and Recon v2.1 estimates of unobserved clonotypes. Generation probabilities were computed with OLGA for all TCRbeta clonotypes obtained by the gDNA method from several donors. TCRdb retrieved this table from immuneACCESS and kept in-frame rearrangements only. Not all clones are present; in checked studies, unresolved V genes account for under half, and no reason is known for the remainder. V, J and clone size were drawn from that table, and D and trimming were deduced from the DNA. Recorded for this sample are roughly 1.5 million clones; 95% to 99% of them occurred a single time. The top ten clones comprise about 0.4% of the sample.

The data were taken from a study of shared clonotypes between healthy human individuals (dated by TCRdb to 2018 to 2020). With regard to the full study: Two women and a few men aged 18 to 49 years were included in the cohort. Per donor, three plates each were used for CD4 naive and CD4 memory, two for CD8 naive, and one for CD8 memory. To estimate repertoire size and how much clonotypes are shared between individuals, the study performed deep sequencing of blood TCR repertoires from roughly five healthy adults. To increase sequencing depth and limit assay-specific biases, TCR repertoire library preparation and sequencing were carried out by different laboratories using diverse techniques. Each donor's leukapheresis produced roughly between about 0.8 and 8.9 billion PBMCs.

Overall study results and their limits: When a few donors were compared, the shared fraction of clonotypes was 5% to 6.5% for naive CD4, around 4% for naive CD8, more than 2% for memory CD4, and 0.4% for memory CD8. Incomplete sequencing was indicated by rarefaction of sorted-subset datasets, despite the large sequencing depth. Sampling was restricted to blood, and TCR repertoires in tissues likely differ from the TCR repertoires found in blood. Naive subsets generally had larger estimated clonotype richness than memory subsets. Because the study included only a small number of donors, the genetic and exposure-history diversity represented was limited. Compared with non-shared clonotypes, clonotypes shared by all four sorted-subset donors had higher generation probabilities. Based on pairwise subsampling, the degree of clonotype sharing among donors was expected to be affected by sequencing depth.

Via the germline V gene (reference sequence), CDR1 is LNHDA and CDR2 SQIVND. Including cysteine and phenylalanine, the CDR3 has 15 amino acids. Of the read, only the CDR3 DNA is kept; its 45 bases are in frame from base 1. The germline V and J ends show losses of 5 bases and 4 bases respectively, and no gene match explains 8 bases of the junction. Input material: naive CD4+ T cells sorted from blood. This sample's cell subset or site label indicates: CD45RA+ positively selected. The chain couples TRBV19 to TRBJ1-2, with 9 bases in between that match TRBD1. This sequence originates from a man aged 25 to 40 in good health. The CDR3 protein is CASSSGQGLGYGYTF. The nucleotide sequence reads TGTGCCAGTAGTTCGGGACAGGGCTTGGGCTATGGCTACACCTTC. The entire variable domain, with the stretches around the CDR3 drawn from the reference TRBV19 and TRBJ1-2 proteins, is DGGITQSPKYLFRKEGQNVTLSCEQNLNHDAMYWYRQDPGQGLRLIYYSQIVNDFQKGDIAEGYSVSREKKESFPLTVTSAQKNPTAFYLCASSSGQGLGYGYTFGSGTRLTVV.